This TCR beta chain was captured in a study of cytomegalovirus exposure and HLA in healthy donors. General observations from the study: A later analysis found first-cohort TCR clusters tended to co-occur in the 110 or so validation repertoires. TCR sequences were mostly rare, though some public TCRs occurred in many donors. High specificity and sensitivity for cytomegalovirus status were reported for the classifier. Researchers counted 150 to 200 TCR beta chains as cytomegalovirus-associated.

Note on this clone: The antigen is undetermined.

Clones were sequenced by immunoSEQ multiplex PCR, and TCRdb holds only the in-frame ones, with some missing. Of some 150,000 clones in the sample, 85% to 90% were seen once. Input material: PBMCs. The receptor's source is a human donor in good health.

CDR3 residues: CASSETGTIPEAFF. DNA of the CDR3: TGTGCCAGCAGTGAAACAGGTACGATCCCTGAAGCTTTCTTT. This chain links TRBV25-1 with TRBJ1-1; tentatively, D is TRBD1 (5 bases). The V and J ends lost 2 bases and 6 bases respectively, with 13 bases between them. CDR1 is MGHDK and CDR2 is SYGVNS in the germline V gene. The CDR3 contains 14 residues.